One sample yielded the 6 T cell receptor beta chains listed below, sequenced in a study of early T cells in non-severe SARS-CoV-2 infection. Each CDR3 protein gets one entry after TCRdb re-called the 5' RACE reads with MiXCR. The table lists more than 55,000 distinct CDR3 sequences, approximately 12% of them singletons, with 3.5% to 5.5% in the top ten. Input material: whole blood. Receptor source: an adult who was a healthcare worker with PCR-confirmed SARS-CoV-2 infection or an uninfected control (not recorded which).

The rearrangement joins TRBV20-1 to TRBJ2-5; 12 nucleotides line up with TRBD2. Germline V gives CDR1 DFQATT, CDR2 SNEGSKA (reference sequence). J was trimmed by 4 bases and V by 6 bases; bases with no gene match: 12. The length of the CDR3 is 16 residues. CDR3: CSALSASGGGRETQYF. CDR3 DNA: TGCAGTGCCCTCTCTGCTAGCGGGGGGGGCCGAGAGACCCAGTACTTC.

The table lists this clonotype with a few counts. The chain joins TRBV29-1 to TRBJ1-1, with D unclear. The CDR3 runs 14 residues. Per germline, CDR1 SQVTM and CDR2 ANQGSEA. The ends were cut back, 2 bases at V and 2 bases at J, with 12 bases in the middle. DNA of the CDR3: TGCAGCGTTGAACAAAGGGTAGCCAACACTGAAGCTTTCTTT. It yields the protein CSVEQRVANTEAFF.

The chain links TRBV19 to TRBJ2-1; 12 bases map to TRBD2. In germline, CDR1 is LNHDA, CDR2 SQIVND (reference sequence). V trimming: 4 bases; J trimming: 6 bases; junction bases outside the gene matches: 4. CDR3 length: 15 amino acids. The CDR3 sequence is CASSTRTSGTNEQFF. The CDR3 DNA is TGTGCCAGTAGTACCAGGACTAGCGGGACCAATGAGCAGTTCTTC.

This clonotype turned up a few times. The rearrangement links TRBV10-3 to TRBJ1-4, with D perhaps TRBD1 (6 bases). The CDR3 is 11 residues long. Germline CDR1 ENHRY, CDR2 SYGVKD. Trimming took 10 bases from V and 7 from J, leaving 10 bases between them. The CDR3 spells CATLGGEKLFF. The DNA for the CDR3 is TGTGCCACCCTAGGGGGTGAAAAACTGTTTTTT.

This clonotype has ten or more counts. The rearrangement joins TRBV28 to TRBJ2-1; D gene ambiguous. This CDR3 spans 11 amino acids. Germline values: CDR1 MDHEN, CDR2 SYDVKM. Trimming removed 1 base at V and 15 bases at J, with 10 bases between. DNA for the CDR3: TGTGCCAGCAGTTTATACTCCCGTCTGTTCTTC. It specifies CASSLYSRLFF.

The rearrangement links TRBV2 to TRBJ2-1, with 13 bases aligning to TRBD2. CDR3 size: 15 residues. With 7 bases clipped from V and 3 bases from J, the junction kept 3 bases outside the gene matches. Germline CDR1 is SNHLY and CDR2 is FYNNEI. The CDR3 here is CASKTSGGIYNEQFF. Written as DNA, the CDR3 is TGTGCCAGCAAGACTAGCGGGGGGATCTACAATGAGCAGTTCTTC.